This paragraph reports one T cell receptor (beta chain). Per the original data handling: Nucleated cell number was recorded as an estimate derived from reference gene primer amplification. Sequencing was performed with immunoSEQ multiplex PCR; in TCRdb, only in-frame clones are kept and a portion is missing. V, J and clone size are taken as reported in that table, and D and trimming were inferred from the DNA itself. The repertoire holds over 130,000 clones, with 84% as singletons. Trimming took off 4 bases at V and 8 bases at J, with 17 bases between the two ends. Germline V gene sequence: CDR1 KGHSY, CDR2 FQNENV. The CDR3 is made up of 14 amino acids. The data belong to a study of blood T cell repertoires in COVID-19. Study-level background: COVID-19 samples collected from the United States, Italy and Spain covered acute and convalescent phases. The cDNA or gDNA used as material had been derived from T cells, B-cell-depleted T cells, or PBMCs.

Enrolled during active infection, Seattle patients were then followed longitudinally. Source material: peripheral blood. The V gene is TRBV16, the J gene TRBJ1-1; the D is unclear. This clonotype was sampled from a man aged 25 to 45 with COVID-19, enrolled during active disease. The CDR3, as DNA: TGTGCCAGCAGCCGCAGAGAGGCTCAGAGGGAAGCTTTCTTT. It translates to CASSRREAQREAFF.